The 14 T cell receptor beta chains in this list originate from one sample, sequenced in a study of blood T cell repertoires in COVID-19. Sequencing was performed with immunoSEQ multiplex PCR; in TCRdb, only in-frame clones are kept and a portion is missing. The table has under 80,000 clones, 86% seen once; the top ten hold about 15%. Material for sequencing was peripheral blood. Source of these receptors: a man at least 80 years old in a cohort sampled during active COVID-19.

The V gene is TRBV5-1, the J gene TRBJ2-1; the match to TRBD2 covers 9 bases. V was pared by 2 bases and J by 4 bases, with 10 bases of the junction left unmatched. CDR1 is SGHRS and CDR2 is YFSETQ in the germline V gene. This CDR3 region has 17 residues. CDR3 sequence: CASSFLQGSGGYNEQFF. The CDR3 DNA reads as TGCGCCAGCAGCTTTTTACAGGGGAGCGGGGGGTACAATGAGCAGTTCTTC.

This chain uses TRBV9 with TRBJ1-2, with 8 bases matching TRBD1. CDR3 size: 13 residues. The junction had 7 bases not matched to a gene; V was cut back by 6 bases and J by 6 bases. The V gene's germline CDR1 is SGDLS and CDR2 YYNGEE. CDR3 protein: CASNRGNVDGYTF. The CDR3 coding sequence is TGTGCCAGCAACAGGGGGAACGTGGATGGCTACACCTTC.

The rearrangement joins TRBV9 to TRBJ2-3, with 9 bases fitting TRBD2. The germline V gene encodes CDR1 SGDLS and CDR2 YYNGEE. The CDR3 loop spans 16 amino acids. Germline trimming cut 3 bases from V and 3 bases from J; bases unmatched to any gene: 8. Here the CDR3 reads CASSAYSGGRTDTQYF. In DNA, the CDR3 is TGTGCCAGCAGCGCATATAGCGGGGGTCGGACAGATACGCAGTATTTT.

This clone showed up just a few times. This chain links TRBV4-2 with TRBJ1-4; 9 bases fit TRBD1. Germline lookup yields CDR1 LGHNA and CDR2 YNFKEQ. The CDR3 has 16 amino acids. J was trimmed by 7 bases and V by 0 bases; bases with no gene match: 6. The CDR3 here is CASSQDKQGAVEKLFF. In DNA form, the CDR3 reads TGTGCCAGCAGCCAAGATAAACAGGGGGCGGTTGAAAAACTGTTTTTT.

The chain combines TRBV4-2 with TRBJ1-2, with D tentatively TRBD1 (6 bases). The germline CDR1 and CDR2 sequences are LGHNA and YNFKEQ. Trimming stripped 0 bases from V and 4 bases from J, with 12 bases between. The CDR3 sequence is 15 residues long. For the CDR3, the DNA is TGTGCCAGCAGCCAAGAGTCGGACAGAACCTATGGCTACACCTTC. Its protein product is CASSQESDRTYGYTF.

This sequence joins TRBV11-2 and TRBJ2-3; no definite D call. Germline V gene data show CDR1 as SGHAT and CDR2 as FQNNGV. The CDR3 extends over 13 amino acids. Trimming took off 5 bases at V and 5 bases at J, with 11 bases between the two ends. The CDR3 loop reads CASSVGLGDTQYF. The DNA for the CDR3 is TGTGCCAGCAGCGTTGGGCTGGGAGATACGCAGTATTTT.

CDR3 sequence (DNA): TGTGCCAGCAGCTTGGACAGTAACACTGAAGCTTTCTTT. It yields the protein CASSLDSNTEAFF. The chain carries TRBV5-4 and TRBJ1-1; unclear D gene. Per the germline V gene, CDR1 is SGHNT and CDR2 is YYREEE (reference sequence). V was pared by 0 bases and J by 2 bases, with 5 bases between. The CDR3 has 13 amino acids.

V gene TRBV6-5 combines with J gene TRBJ2-3; weak D call: TRBD1 (6 bases). Germline V lookup: CDR1 MNHEY, CDR2 SVGAGI. V lost 5 bases and J lost 2, with 14 bases in between. This CDR3 is built from 15 residues. CDR3 residues: CASSQLRTATDTQYF. CDR3 DNA sequence: TGTGCCAGCAGTCAACTACGGACAGCCACAGATACGCAGTATTTT.

The V call is TRBV6-6, the J call TRBJ1-4; 10 bases agree with TRBD1. Germline V gene lookup returns CDR1 MNHNY and CDR2 SVGAGI (reference sequence). This CDR3 comprises 14 residues. V lost 6 bases and J lost 5; bases outside the gene matches: 3. This chain's CDR3 is CASRPTGGNEKLFF. In DNA form, the CDR3 reads TGTGCCAGCAGACCGACAGGGGGCAATGAAAAACTGTTTTTT.

This CDR3 reads CATRGTGGTGELFF. CDR3 bases: TGTGCCACCAGGGGGACAGGAGGAACCGGGGAGCTGTTTTTT. J is TRBJ2-2 and V is TRBV24-1; 8 bases are shared with TRBD1. V shed 7 bases, J shed 5 bases, and the junction held 5 bases outside the gene matches. CDR1 and CDR2 (germline): KGHDR, SFDVKD. The CDR3 runs to 14 residues.

The J gene is TRBJ2-7, the V gene TRBV7-2, with a tentative D call TRBD2 (5 bases). V lost 4 bases to trimming and J lost 1 base, with 11 bases between them. Germline V lookup: CDR1 SGHTA, CDR2 FQGNSA. The CDR3 is 14 amino acids. CDR3 loop: CASSSPGGSYEQYF. The CDR3 DNA sequence: TGTGCCAGCAGCTCCCCCGGCGGGTCCTACGAGCAGTACTTC.

The V call is TRBV19, the J call TRBJ2-5; 9 bases are shared with TRBD2. Per germline, CDR1 LNHDA and CDR2 SQIVND (reference sequence). This CDR3 spans 16 amino acids. The V and J ends lost 4 bases and 5 bases, in that order; junction bases with no gene match: 11. The CDR3 loop reads CASSTDGRGGPETQYF. The CDR3 coding sequence is TGTGCCAGTAGTACCGACGGGCGGGGGGGCCCGGAGACCCAGTACTTC.

CDR3 coding DNA: TGTGCCAGCAGTTCCCGGACAGGGAGGAGAAACATTCAGTACTTC. This sequence encodes CASSSRTGRRNIQYF. The chain couples TRBV28 to TRBJ2-4, with 8 bases matching TRBD1. The CDR3 has 15 amino acids. J gave up 6 bases and V 4 bases, and 8 bases lay outside the gene matches. Germline loops: CDR1 MDHEN, CDR2 SYDVKM. Full variable domain (outside the CDR3, taken from reference TRBV28 and TRBJ2-4): DVKVTQSSRYLVKRTGEKVFLECVQDMDHENMFWYRQDPGLGLRLIYFSYDVKMKEKGDIPEGYSVSREKKERFSLILESASTNQTSMYLCASSSRTGRRNIQYFGAGTRLSVL.

The CDR3 loop reads CASRAGGGGANQPQHF. The CDR3 DNA sequence: TGTGCCAGTCGAGCTGGGGGCGGGGGGGCCAATCAGCCCCAGCATTTT. This rearrangement joins TRBV2 to TRBJ1-5, with D possibly matching TRBD1 (6 bases). The CDR3 runs to 16 residues. The germline CDR1 and CDR2 sequences are SNHLY and FYNNEI. Trimming took off 9 bases at V and 3 bases at J, with 21 bases between the two ends.